What follows describes a single T cell receptor (beta chain). The junction had 8 bases not matched to a gene; V was cut back by 3 bases and J by 6 bases. Germline V gene data show CDR1 as SGHTS and CDR2 as YDEGEE. This CDR3 has 15 amino acids. Original handling: Cell counts per sample came from amplifying reference gene primers. TCRdb's copy holds only in-frame clones and misses some; the assay was immunoSEQ multiplex PCR. V and J calls plus clone size are reproduced from that table; the DNA served to infer D and trimming. The table records about 100,000 clones, more than 85% of them present only once. These data are taken from a study of blood T cell repertoires in COVID-19. Study in general: COVID-19 samples from acute and convalescent phases originated in the United States, Italy and Spain.

The specimen sequenced was peripheral blood. The receptor was isolated from a man aged 45 to 65 with active or convalescent COVID-19. The V gene is TRBV5-8, the J gene TRBJ1-1; 10 bases agree with TRBD1. In DNA form, the CDR3 reads TGTGCCAGCAGCTCTAGACAGGGGGCGAGGTCTGAAGCTTTCTTT. Its translation is CASSSRQGARSEAFF.